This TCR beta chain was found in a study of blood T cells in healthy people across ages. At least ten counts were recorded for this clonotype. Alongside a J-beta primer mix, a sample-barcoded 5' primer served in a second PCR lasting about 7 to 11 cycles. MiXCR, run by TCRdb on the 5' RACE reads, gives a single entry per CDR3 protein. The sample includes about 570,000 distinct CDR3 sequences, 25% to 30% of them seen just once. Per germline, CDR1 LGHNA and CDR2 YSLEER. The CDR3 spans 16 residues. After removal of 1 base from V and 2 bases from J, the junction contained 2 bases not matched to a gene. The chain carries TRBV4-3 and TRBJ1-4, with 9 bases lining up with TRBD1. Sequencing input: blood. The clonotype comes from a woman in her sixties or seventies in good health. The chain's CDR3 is CASSQGTGVTNEKLFF. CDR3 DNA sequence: TGCGCCAGCAGCCAAGGGACAGGGGTTACTAATGAAAAACTGTTTTTT.